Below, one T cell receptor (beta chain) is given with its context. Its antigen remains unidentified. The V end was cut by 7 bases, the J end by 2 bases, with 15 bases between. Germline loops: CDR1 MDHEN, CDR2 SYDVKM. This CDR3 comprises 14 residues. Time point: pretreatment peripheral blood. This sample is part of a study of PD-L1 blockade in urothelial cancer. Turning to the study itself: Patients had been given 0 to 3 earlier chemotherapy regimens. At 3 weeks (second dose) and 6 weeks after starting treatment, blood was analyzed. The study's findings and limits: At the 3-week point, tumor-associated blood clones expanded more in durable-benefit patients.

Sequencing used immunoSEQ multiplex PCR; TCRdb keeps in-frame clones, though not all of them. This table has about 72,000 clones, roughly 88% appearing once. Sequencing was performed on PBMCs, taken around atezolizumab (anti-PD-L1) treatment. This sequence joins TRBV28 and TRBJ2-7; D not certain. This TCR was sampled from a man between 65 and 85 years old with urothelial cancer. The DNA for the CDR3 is TGTGCCAGCATACGCCTGGCCTCCCCCTACGAGCAGTACTTC. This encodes CASIRLASPYEQYF.